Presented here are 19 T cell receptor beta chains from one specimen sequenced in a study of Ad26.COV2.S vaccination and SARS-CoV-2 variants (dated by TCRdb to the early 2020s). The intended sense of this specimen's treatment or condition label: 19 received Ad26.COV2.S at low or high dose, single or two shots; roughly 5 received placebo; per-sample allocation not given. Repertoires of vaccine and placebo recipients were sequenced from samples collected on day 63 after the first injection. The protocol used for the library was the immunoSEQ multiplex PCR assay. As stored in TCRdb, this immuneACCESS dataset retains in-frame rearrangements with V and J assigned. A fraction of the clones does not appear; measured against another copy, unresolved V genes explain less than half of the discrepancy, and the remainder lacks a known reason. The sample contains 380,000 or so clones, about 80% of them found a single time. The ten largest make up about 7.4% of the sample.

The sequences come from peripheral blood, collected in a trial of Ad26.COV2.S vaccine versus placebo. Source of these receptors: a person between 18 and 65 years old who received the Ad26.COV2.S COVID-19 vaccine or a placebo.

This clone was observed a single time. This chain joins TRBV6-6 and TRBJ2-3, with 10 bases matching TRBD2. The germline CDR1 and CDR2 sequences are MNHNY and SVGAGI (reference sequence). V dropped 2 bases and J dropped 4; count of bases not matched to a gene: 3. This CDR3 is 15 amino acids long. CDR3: CASSYLAGEADTQYF. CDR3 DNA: TGTGCCAGCAGTTACCTAGCGGGGGAGGCAGATACGCAGTATTTT.

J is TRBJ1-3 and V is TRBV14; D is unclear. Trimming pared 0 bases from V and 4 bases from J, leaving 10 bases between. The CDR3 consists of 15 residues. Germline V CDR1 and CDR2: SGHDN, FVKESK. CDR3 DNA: TGTGCCAGCAGCCAAGAGATACAAGTAGGAAACACCATATATTTT. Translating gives CASSQEIQVGNTIYF. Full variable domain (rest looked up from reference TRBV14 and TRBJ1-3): EAGVTQFPSHSVIEKGQTVTLRCDPISGHDNLYWYRRVMGKEIKFLLHFVKESKQDESGMPNNRFLAERTGGTYSTLKVQPAELEDSGVYFCASSQEIQVGNTIYFGEGSWLTVV.

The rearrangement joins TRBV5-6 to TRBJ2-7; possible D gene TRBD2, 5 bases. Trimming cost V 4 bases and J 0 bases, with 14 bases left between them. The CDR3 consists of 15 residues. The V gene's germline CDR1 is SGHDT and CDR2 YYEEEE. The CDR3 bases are TGTGCCAGCAGCCCAGAGCGGTACACCTCCTACGAGCAGTACTTC. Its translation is CASSPERYTSYEQYF.

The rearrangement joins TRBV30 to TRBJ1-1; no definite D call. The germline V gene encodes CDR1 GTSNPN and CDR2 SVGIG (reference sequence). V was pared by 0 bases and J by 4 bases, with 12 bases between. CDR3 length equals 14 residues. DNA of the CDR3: TGTGCCTGGAGTGTACAATGGGTTGGCACTGAAGCTTTCTTT. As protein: CAWSVQWVGTEAFF.

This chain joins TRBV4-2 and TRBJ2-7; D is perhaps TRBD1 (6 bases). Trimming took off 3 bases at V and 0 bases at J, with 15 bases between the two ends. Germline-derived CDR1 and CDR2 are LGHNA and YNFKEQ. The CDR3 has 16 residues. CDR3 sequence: CASSQETGYSSYEQYF. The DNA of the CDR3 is TGTGCCAGCAGCCAGGAGACAGGCTATAGCTCCTACGAGCAGTACTTC.

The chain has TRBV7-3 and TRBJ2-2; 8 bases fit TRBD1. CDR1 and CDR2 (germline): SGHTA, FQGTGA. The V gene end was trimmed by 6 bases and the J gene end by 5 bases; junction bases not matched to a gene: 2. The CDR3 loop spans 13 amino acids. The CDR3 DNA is TGTGCCAGCAGTCGACAGGGGACCGGGGAGCTGTTTTTT. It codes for CASSRQGTGELFF.

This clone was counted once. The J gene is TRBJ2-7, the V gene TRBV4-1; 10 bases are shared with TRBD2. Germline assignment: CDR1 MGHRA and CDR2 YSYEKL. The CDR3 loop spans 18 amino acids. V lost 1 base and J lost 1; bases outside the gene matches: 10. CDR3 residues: CASSQGGLAPLGSYEQYF. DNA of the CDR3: TGCGCCAGCAGCCAAGGGGGACTAGCGCCTTTGGGGTCCTACGAGCAGTACTTC.

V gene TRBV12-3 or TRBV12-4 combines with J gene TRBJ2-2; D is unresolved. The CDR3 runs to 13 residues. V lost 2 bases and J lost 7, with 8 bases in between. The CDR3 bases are TGTGCCAGCAGTTTAAGGAGAGTCGGGGAGCTGTTTTTT. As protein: CASSLRRVGELFF.

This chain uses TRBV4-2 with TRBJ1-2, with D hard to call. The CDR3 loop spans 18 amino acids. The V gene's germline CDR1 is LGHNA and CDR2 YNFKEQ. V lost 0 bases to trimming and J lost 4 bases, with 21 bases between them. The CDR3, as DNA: TGTGCCAGCAGCCAAGAACGTCCATTCTCCCTAGTTCTCTATGGCTACACCTTC. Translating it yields CASSQERPFSLVLYGYTF.

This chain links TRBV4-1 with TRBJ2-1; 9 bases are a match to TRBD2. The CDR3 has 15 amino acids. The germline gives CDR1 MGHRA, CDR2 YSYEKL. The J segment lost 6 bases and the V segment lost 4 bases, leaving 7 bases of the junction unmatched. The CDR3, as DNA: TGCGCCAGCAGCCCTACGACTAGCGGTCTCAATGAGCAGTTCTTC. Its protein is CASSPTTSGLNEQFF.

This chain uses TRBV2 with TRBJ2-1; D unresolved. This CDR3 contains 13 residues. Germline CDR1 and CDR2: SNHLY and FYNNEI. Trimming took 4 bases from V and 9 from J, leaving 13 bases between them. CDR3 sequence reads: CASSGPTPGEQFF. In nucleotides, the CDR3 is TGTGCCAGCAGTGGGCCTACTCCCGGTGAGCAGTTCTTC.

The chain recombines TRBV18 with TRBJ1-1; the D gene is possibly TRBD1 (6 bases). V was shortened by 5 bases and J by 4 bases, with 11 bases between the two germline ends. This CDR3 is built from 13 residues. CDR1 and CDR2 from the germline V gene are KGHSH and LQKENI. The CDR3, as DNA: TGTGCCAGCTCAGACAAGGGGGGCACTGAAGCTTTCTTT. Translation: CASSDKGGTEAFF.

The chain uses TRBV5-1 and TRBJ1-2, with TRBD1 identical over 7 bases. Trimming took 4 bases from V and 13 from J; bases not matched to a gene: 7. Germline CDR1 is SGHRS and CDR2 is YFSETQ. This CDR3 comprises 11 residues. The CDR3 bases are TGCGCCAGCAGCCAGCTCCAGGGGGGCACCTTC. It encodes CASSQLQGGTF.

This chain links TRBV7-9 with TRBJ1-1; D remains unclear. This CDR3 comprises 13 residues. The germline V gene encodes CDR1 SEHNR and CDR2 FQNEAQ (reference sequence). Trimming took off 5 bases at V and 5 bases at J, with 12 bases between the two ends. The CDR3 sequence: CASSPPGGTEAFF. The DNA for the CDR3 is TGTGCCAGCAGCCCCCCGGGTGGGACTGAAGCTTTCTTT.

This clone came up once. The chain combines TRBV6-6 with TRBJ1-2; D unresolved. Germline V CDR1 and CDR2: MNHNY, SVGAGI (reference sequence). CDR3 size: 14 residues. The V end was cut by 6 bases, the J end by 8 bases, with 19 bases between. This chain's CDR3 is CASSRDRALPGYTF. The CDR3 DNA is TGTGCCAGCAGCCGAGATAGGGCCCTGCCCGGCTACACCTTC.

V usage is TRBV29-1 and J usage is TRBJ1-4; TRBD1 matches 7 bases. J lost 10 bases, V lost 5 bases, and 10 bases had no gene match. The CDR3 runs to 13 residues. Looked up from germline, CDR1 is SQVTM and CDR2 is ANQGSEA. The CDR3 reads CSVSQPGGGKLFF. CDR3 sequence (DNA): TGCAGCGTTTCCCAACCAGGGGGTGGAAAACTGTTTTTT.

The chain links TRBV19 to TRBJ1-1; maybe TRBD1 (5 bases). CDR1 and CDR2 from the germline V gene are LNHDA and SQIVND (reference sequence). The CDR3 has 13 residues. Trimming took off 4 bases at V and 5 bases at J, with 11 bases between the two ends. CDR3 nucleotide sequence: TGTGCCAGTAGTAAGGGGTCTGAGACTGAAGCTTTCTTT. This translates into CASSKGSETEAFF.

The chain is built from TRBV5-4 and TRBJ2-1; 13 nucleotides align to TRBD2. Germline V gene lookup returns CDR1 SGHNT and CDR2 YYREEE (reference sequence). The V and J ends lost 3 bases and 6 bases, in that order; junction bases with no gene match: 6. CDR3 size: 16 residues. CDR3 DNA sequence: TGTGCCAGCAGCTATGGGACTAGCGGGGTCCTCAATGAGCAGTTCTTC. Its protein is CASSYGTSGVLNEQFF.

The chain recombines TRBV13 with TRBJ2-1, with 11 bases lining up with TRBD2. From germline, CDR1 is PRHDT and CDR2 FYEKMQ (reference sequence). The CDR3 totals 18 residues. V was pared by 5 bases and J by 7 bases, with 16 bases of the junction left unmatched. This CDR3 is CASSPLGGSGRAGNEQFF. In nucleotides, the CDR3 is TGTGCCAGCAGCCCCCTTGGGGGTAGCGGGAGGGCGGGGAATGAGCAGTTCTTC.